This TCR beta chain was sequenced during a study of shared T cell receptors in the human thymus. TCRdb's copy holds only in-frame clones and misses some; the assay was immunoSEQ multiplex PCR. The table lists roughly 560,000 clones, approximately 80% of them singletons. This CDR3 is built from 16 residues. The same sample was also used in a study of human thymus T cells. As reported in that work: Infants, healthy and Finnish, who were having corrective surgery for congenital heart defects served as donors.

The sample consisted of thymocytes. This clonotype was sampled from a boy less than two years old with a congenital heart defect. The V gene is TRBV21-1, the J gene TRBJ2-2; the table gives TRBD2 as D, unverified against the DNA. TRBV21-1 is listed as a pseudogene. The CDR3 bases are TGTGCCAGCAGCAATTTGCGGGAGAGTAACACCGGGGAGCTGTTTTTT. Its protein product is CASSNLRESNTGELFF.